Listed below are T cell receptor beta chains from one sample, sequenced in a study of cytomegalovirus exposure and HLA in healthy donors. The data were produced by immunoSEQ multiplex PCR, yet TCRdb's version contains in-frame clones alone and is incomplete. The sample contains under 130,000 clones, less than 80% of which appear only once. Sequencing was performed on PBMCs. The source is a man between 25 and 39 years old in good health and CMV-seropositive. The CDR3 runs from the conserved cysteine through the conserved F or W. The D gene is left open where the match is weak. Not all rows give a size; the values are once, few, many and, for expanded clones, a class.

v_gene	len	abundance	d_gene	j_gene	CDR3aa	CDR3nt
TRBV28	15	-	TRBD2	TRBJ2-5	CASSTSGAYQETQYF	TGTGCCAGCAGTACTAGCGGGGCGTACCAAGAGACCCAGTACTTC
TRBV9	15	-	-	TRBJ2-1	CASSERGRSYNEQLF	TGTGCCAGCAGCGAGAGAGGGCGCTCCTACAATGAGCAGCTCTTC
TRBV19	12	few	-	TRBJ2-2	CATKQGAGELFF	TGTGCCACCAAACAGGGAGCCGGGGAGCTGTTTTTT
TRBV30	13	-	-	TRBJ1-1	CAWEKDLNTEAFF	TGTGCCTGGGAGAAGGACTTGAACACTGAAGCTTTCTTT
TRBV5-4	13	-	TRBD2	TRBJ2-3	CASRNTSELGQYF	TGTGCCAGCAGAAATACTAGCGAATTGGGGCAGTATTTT
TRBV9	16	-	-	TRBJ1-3	CASSVAGHHSGNTIYF	TGTGCCAGCAGCGTAGCTGGACACCACTCTGGAAACACCATATATTTT
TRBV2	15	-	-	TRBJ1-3	CASSERAIGRGTIYF	TGCGCCAGCAGTGAAAGGGCAATTGGGCGGGGGACCATATATTTT
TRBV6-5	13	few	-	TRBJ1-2	CASSYSRGYGYTF	TGTGCCAGCAGTTACTCGCGGGGGTATGGCTACACCTTC
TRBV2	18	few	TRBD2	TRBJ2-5	CASRTGTSGGGYQETQYF	TGTGCCAGCAGGACCGGGACTAGCGGGGGGGGGTACCAAGAGACCCAGTACTTC
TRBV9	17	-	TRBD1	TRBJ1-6	CASSVETGITYNSPLHF	TGTGCCAGCAGCGTAGAGACAGGGATCACCTATAATTCACCCCTCCACTTT
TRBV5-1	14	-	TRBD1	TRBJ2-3	CASSFGQDQDTQYF	TGCGCCAGCAGCTTTGGACAGGATCAAGATACGCAGTATTTT
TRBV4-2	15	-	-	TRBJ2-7	CASSQGTAGSYEQYF	TGTGCCAGCAGCCAAGGTACAGCGGGCTCCTACGAGCAGTACTTC
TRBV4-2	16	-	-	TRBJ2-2	CASSQDSDSNTGELFF	TGTGCCAGCAGCCAAGACTCGGACAGTAACACCGGGGAGCTGTTTTTT
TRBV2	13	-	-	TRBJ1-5	CASKSVGNQPQHF	TGTGCCAGCAAGTCCGTAGGCAATCAGCCCCAGCATTTT
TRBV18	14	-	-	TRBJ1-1	CASSQLSVNTEAFF	TGTGCCAGCTCCCAATTGTCGGTGAACACTGAAGCTTTCTTT
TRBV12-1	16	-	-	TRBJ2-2	CASSSFTGKVPGELFF	TGTGCCAGCAGCTCCTTTACAGGTAAGGTCCCCGGGGAGCTGTTTTTT
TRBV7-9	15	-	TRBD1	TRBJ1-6	CASSLGQGGNSPLHF	TGTGCCAGCAGCTTAGGACAGGGTGGTAATTCACCCCTCCACTTT
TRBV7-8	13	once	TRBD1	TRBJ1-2	CASSLGGGGGYTF	TGTGCCAGCAGCTTAGGAGGGGGCGGTGGCTACACCTTC
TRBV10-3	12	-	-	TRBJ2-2	CAIRGRYGELFF	TGTGCCATCCGAGGGAGATACGGGGAGCTGTTTTTT
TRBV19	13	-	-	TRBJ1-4	CASSIQFGEKLFF	TGTGCCAGTAGTATTCAGTTCGGGGAAAAACTGTTTTTT
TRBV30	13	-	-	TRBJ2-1	CAWSETAYNEQFF	TGTGCCTGGAGTGAGACAGCTTACAATGAGCAGTTCTTC
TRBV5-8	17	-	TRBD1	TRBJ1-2	CASPRVGGASFGYGYTF	TGTGCCAGCCCCCGGGTAGGGGGCGCCAGCTTTGGCTATGGCTACACCTTC
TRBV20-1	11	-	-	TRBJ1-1	CIGRGVAGAFF	TGCATTGGGAGAGGTGTAGCAGGAGCTTTCTTT
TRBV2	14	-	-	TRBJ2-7	CASSEITEVAEQYF	TGTGCCAGCAGTGAAATTACCGAAGTAGCCGAGCAGTACTTC
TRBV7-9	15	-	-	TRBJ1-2	CAVPLLEVANYGYTF	TGTGCGGTCCCCTTACTCGAAGTTGCTAACTATGGCTACACCTTC
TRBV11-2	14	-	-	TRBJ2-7	CASSLAGTTYEQYF	TGTGCCAGCAGCTTAGCCGGGACAACCTACGAGCAGTACTTC
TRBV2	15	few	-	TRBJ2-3	CASSVEHSSTDTQYF	TGTGCCAGCAGTGTTGAGCATTCTAGCACAGATACGCAGTATTTT
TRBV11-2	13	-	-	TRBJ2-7	CASSLGHTYEQYF	TGTGCCAGCAGCCTGGGACATACCTACGAGCAGTACTTC
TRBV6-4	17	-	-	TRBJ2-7	CASSDSWRTPRAHEQYF	TGTGCCAGCAGTGACTCGTGGAGGACCCCCCGCGCCCACGAGCAGTACTTC
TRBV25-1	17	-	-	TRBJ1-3	CASSVSKGVSSGNTIYF	TGTGCCAGCAGTGTAAGTAAGGGGGTATCTTCTGGAAACACCATATATTTT
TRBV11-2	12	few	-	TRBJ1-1	CASSFGDTEAFF	TGTGCCAGCAGCTTCGGGGACACTGAAGCTTTCTTT
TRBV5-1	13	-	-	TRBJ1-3	CASSLSPTDTIYF	TGCGCCAGCAGCTTGTCCCCGACAGACACCATATATTTT
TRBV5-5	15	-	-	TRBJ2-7	CASSRDTSSSYEQYF	TGTGCCAGCAGCAGGGACACTTCTAGCTCCTACGAGCAGTACTTC
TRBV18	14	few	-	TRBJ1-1	CASSPGAMNTEAFF	TGTGCCAGCTCCCCTGGGGCCATGAACACTGAAGCTTTCTTT
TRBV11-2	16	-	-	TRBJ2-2	CASSLGWGLNTGELFF	TGTGCCAGCAGCTTAGGTTGGGGCCTCAACACCGGGGAGCTGTTTTTT
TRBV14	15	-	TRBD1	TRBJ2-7	CASSHPGGGIYEQYF	TGTGCCAGCAGCCATCCAGGGGGCGGCATCTACGAGCAGTACTTC
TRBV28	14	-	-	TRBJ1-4	CASSRPGVEEKLFF	TGTGCCAGCAGTCGACCTGGAGTTGAGGAAAAACTGTTTTTT
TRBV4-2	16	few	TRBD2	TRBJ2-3	CASRGLAGGHTDTQYF	TGTGCCAGCCGAGGACTAGCGGGGGGGCACACAGATACGCAGTATTTT
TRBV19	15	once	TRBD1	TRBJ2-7	CASSIRPSTGYEQYF	TGTGCCAGTAGTATTAGGCCCTCGACAGGGTACGAGCAGTACTTC
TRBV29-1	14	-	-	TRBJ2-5	CSVVLLTPLETQYF	TGCAGCGTTGTATTACTAACCCCCTTAGAGACCCAGTACTTC
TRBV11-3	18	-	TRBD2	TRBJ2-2	CASSLEGRLAGSTGELFF	TGTGCCAGCAGCTTAGAAGGGAGACTAGCGGGGAGTACCGGGGAGCTGTTTTTT
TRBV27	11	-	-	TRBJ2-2	CASTKNGELFF	TGTGCCAGCACTAAAAACGGGGAGCTGTTTTTT
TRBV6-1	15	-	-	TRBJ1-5	CASATSTGLNQPQHF	TGTGCCAGCGCAACATCGACAGGACTGAATCAGCCCCAGCATTTT
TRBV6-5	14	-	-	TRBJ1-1	CASSYAYMNTEAFF	TGTGCCAGCAGTTACGCATACATGAACACTGAAGCTTTCTTT